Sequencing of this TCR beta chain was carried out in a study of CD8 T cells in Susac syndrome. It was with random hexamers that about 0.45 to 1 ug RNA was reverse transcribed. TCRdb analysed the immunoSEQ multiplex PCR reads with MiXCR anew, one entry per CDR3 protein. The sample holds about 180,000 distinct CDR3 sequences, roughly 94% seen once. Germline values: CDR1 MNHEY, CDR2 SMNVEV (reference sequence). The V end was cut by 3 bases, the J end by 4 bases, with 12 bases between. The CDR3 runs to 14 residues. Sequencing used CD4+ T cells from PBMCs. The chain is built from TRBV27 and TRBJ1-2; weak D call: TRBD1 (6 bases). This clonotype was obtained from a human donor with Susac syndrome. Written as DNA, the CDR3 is TGTGCCAGCAGTTTTACAGGGCTCAGCTATGGCTACACCTTC. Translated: CASSFTGLSYGYTF.